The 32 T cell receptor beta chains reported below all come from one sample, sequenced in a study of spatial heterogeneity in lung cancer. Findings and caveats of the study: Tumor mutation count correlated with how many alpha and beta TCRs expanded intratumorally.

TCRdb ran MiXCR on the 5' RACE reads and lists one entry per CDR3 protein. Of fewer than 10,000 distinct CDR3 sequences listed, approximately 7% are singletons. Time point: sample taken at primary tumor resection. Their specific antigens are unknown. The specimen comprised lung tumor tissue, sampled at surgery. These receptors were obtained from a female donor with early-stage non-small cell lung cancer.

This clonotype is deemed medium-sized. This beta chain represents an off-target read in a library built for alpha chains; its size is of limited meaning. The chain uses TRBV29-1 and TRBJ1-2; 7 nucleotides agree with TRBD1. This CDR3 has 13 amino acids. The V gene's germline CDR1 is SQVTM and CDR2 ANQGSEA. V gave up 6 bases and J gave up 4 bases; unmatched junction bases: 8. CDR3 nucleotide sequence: TGCAGCGTCGGGGGAGGGGGCGGCTATGGCTACACCTTC. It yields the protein CSVGGGGGYGYTF.

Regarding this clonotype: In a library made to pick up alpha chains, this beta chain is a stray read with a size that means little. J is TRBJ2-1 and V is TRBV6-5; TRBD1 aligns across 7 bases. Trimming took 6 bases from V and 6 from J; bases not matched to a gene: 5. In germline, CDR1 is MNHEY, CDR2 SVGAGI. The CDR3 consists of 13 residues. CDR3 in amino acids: CASRSQGRNEQFF. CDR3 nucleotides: TGTGCCAGCAGATCACAGGGGCGCAATGAGCAGTTCTTC.

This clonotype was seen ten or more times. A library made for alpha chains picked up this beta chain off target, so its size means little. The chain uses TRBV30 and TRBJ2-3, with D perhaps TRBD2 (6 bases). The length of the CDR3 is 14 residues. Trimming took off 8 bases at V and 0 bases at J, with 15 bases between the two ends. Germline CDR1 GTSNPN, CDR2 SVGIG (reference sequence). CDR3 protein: CARDGGTSTDTQYF. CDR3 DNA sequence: TGTGCCCGTGACGGCGGGACTAGCACAGATACGCAGTATTTT.

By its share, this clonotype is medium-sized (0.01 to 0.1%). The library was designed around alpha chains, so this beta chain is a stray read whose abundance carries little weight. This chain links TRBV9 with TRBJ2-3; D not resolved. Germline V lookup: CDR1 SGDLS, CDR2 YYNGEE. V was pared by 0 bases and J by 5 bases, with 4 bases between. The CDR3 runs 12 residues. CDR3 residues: CASSVDQDTQYF. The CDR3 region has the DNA TGTGCCAGCAGCGTAGATCAAGATACGCAGTATTTT.

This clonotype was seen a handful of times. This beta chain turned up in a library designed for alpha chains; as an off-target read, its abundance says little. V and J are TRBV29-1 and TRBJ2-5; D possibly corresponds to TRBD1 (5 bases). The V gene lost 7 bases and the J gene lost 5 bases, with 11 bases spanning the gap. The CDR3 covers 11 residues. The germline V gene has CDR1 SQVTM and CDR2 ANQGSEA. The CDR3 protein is CSAPKGETQYF. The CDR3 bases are TGCAGCGCCCCTAAGGGGGAGACCCAGTACTTC.

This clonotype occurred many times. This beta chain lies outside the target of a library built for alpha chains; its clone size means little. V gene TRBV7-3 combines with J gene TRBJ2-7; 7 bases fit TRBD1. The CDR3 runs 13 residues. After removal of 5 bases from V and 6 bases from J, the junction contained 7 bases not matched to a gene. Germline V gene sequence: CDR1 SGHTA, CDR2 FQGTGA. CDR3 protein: CASSPTTGSEQYF. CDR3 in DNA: TGTGCCAGCAGCCCTACGACAGGGTCCGAGCAGTACTTC.

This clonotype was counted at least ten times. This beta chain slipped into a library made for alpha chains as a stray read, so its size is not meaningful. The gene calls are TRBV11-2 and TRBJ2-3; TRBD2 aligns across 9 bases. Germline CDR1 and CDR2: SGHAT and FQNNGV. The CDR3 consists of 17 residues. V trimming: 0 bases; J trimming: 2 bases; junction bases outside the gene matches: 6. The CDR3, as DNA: TGTGCCAGCAGCTTAGATAGAAGCGGGAGGCCCACAGATACGCAGTATTTT. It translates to CASSLDRSGRPTDTQYF.

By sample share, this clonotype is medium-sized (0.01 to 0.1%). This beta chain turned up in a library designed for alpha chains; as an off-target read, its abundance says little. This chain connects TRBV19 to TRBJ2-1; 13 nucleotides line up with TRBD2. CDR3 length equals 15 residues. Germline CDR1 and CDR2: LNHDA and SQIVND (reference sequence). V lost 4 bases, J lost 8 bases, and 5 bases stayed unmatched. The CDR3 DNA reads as TGTGCCAGTAGTACCCCAGGACTAGCGGGAGATGAGCAGTTCTTC. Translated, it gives CASSTPGLAGDEQFF.

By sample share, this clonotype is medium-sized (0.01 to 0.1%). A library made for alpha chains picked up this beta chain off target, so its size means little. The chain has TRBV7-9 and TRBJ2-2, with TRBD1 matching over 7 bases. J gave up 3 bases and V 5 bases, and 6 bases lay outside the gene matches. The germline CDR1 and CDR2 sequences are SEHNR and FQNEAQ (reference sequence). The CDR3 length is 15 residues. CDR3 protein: CASSQGVSDTGELFF. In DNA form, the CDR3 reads TGTGCCAGCAGCCAGGGGGTATCGGACACCGGGGAGCTGTTTTTT.

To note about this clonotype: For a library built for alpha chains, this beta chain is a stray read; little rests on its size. DNA for the CDR3: TGTGCCAGCAGCGTAGGTGGGACAGACTACAATGAGCAGTTCTTC. It specifies CASSVGGTDYNEQFF. V gene TRBV9 combines with J gene TRBJ2-1, with 7 bases aligning to TRBD1. The CDR3 runs 15 residues. Germline-derived CDR1 and CDR2 are SGDLS and YYNGEE. The V and J ends lost 0 bases and 3 bases, in that order; junction bases with no gene match: 3.

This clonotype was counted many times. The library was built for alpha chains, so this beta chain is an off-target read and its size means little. CDR3 sequence reads: CASSREASNQPQHF. DNA for the CDR3: TGTGCCAGCAGCCGTGAAGCCTCCAATCAGCCCCAGCATTTT. This chain links TRBV27 with TRBJ1-5; D gene ambiguous. Germline values: CDR1 MNHEY, CDR2 SMNVEV (reference sequence). The CDR3 spans 14 residues. V dropped 6 bases and J dropped 3 bases, with 12 bases sitting between them.

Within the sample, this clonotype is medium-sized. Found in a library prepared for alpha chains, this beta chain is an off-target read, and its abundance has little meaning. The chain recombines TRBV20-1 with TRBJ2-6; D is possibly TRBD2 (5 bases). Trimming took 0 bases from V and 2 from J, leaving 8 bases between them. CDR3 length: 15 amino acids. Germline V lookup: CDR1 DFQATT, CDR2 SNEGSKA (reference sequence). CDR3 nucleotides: TGCAGTGCTAGAGATGGAGGCGCTGGGGCCAACGTCCTGACTTTC. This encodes CSARDGGAGANVLTF.

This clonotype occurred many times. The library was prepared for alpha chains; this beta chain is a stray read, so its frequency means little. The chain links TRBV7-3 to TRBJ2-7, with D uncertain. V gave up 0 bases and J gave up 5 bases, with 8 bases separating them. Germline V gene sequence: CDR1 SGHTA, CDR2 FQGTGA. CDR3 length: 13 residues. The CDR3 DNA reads TGTGCCAGCAGCTTAACAAGGGTCGACGAGCAGTACTTC. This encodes CASSLTRVDEQYF.

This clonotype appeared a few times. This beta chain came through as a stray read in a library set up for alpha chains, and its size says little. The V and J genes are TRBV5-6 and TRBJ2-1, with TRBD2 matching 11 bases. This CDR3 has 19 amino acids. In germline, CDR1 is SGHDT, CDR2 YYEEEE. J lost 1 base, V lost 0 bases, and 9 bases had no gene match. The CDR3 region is CASSLDRGRTSGSYNEQFF. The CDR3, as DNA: TGTGCCAGCAGCTTGGACAGGGGGAGGACTAGCGGGTCCTACAATGAGCAGTTCTTC.

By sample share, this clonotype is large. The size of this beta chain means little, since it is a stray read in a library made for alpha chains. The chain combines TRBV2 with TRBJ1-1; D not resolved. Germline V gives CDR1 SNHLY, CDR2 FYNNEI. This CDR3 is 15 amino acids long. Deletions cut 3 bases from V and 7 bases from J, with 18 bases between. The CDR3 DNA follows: TGTGCCAGCAGTGATGGTCGGGTCGCGCCAGGTGAAGCTTTCTTT. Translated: CASSDGRVAPGEAFF.

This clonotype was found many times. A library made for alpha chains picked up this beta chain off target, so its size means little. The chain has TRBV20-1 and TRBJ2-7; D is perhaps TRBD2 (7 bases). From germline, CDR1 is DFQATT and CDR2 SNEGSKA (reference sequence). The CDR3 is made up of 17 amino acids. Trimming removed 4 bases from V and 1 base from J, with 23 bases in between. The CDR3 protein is CSAKRGGLGTLSYEQYF. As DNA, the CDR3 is TGCAGTGCTAAAAGGGGGGGCTTAGGGACACTTTCCTACGAGCAGTACTTC.

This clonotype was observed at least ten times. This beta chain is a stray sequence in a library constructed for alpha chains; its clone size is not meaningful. This CDR3 is CASSFYRDRNQPQHF. Written as DNA, the CDR3 is TGTGCCAGCAGCTTCTACAGGGACCGCAATCAGCCCCAGCATTTT. V gene TRBV7-2 combines with J gene TRBJ1-5, with D possibly TRBD1 on 6 matching bases. Germline V gene data show CDR1 as SGHTA and CDR2 as FQGNSA. V shed 3 bases and J shed 2 bases, with 11 bases lying between them. This CDR3 has 15 residues.

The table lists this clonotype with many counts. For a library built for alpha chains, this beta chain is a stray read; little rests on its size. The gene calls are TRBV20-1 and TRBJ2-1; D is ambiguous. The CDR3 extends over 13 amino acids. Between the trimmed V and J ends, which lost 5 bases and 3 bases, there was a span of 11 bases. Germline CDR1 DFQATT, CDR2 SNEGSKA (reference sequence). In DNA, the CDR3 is TGCAGTGCTCCCTGGACCTTCTACAATGAGCAGTTCTTC. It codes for CSAPWTFYNEQFF.

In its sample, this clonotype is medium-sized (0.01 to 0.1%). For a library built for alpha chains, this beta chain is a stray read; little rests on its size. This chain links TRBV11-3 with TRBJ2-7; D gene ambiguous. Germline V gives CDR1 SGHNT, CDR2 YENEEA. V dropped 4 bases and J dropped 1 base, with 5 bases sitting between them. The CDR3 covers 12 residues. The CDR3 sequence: CASSSNSYEQYF. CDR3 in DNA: TGTGCCAGCAGCTCCAATTCCTACGAGCAGTACTTC.

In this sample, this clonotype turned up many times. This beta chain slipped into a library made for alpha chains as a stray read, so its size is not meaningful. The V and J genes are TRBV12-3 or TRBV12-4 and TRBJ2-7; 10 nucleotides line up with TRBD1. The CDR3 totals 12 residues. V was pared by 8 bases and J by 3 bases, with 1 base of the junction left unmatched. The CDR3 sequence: CASGTGVYEQYF. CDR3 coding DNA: TGTGCCAGCGGGACAGGGGTCTACGAGCAGTACTTC.

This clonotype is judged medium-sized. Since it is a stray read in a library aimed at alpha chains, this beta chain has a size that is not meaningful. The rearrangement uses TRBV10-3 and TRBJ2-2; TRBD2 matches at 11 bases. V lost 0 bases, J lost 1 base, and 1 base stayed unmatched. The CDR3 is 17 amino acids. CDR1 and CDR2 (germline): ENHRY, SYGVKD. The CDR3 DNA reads TGTGCCATCAGTGAGTCGACTAGCGGGATGAACACCGGGGAGCTGTTTTTT. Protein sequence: CAISESTSGMNTGELFF.

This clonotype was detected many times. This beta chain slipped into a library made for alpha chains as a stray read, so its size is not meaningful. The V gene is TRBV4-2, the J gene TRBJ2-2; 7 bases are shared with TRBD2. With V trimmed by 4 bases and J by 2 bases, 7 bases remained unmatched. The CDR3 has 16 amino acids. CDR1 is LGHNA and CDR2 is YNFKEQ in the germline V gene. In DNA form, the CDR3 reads TGTGCCAGCAGCCCCCGGGGCGGGAGAAACACCGGGGAGCTGTTTTTT. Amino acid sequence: CASSPRGGRNTGELFF.

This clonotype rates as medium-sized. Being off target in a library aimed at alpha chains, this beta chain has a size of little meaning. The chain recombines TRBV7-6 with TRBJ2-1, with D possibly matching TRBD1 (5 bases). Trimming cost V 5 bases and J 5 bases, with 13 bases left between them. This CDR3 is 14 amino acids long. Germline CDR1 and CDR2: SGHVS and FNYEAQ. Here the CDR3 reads CASSPFQGDNEQFF. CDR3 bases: TGTGCCAGCAGCCCCTTTCAAGGGGACAATGAGCAGTTCTTC.

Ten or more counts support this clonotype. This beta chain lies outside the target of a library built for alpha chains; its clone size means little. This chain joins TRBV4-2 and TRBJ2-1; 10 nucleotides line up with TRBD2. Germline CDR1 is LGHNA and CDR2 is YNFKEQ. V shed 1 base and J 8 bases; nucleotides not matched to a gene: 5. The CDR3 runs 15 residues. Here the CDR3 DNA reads TGTGCCAGCAGCCAAGTAGCGGGAGGTGGAGATGAGCAGTTCTTC. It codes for CASSQVAGGGDEQFF.

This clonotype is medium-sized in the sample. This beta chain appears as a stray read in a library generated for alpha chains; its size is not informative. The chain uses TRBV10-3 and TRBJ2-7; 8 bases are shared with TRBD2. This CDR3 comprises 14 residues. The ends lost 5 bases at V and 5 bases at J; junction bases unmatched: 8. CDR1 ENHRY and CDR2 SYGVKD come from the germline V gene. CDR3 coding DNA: TGTGCCATCAGTACCCGGGGGGGGATGGACGAGCAGTACTTC. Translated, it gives CAISTRGGMDEQYF.

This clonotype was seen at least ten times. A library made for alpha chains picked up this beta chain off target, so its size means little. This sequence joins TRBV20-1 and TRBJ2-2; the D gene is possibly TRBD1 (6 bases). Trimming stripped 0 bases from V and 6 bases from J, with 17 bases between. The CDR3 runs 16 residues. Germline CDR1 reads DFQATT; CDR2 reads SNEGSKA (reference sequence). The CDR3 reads CSARDINRAGAGELFF. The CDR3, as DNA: TGCAGTGCTAGAGACATCAACAGGGCTGGGGCCGGGGAGCTGTTTTTT.

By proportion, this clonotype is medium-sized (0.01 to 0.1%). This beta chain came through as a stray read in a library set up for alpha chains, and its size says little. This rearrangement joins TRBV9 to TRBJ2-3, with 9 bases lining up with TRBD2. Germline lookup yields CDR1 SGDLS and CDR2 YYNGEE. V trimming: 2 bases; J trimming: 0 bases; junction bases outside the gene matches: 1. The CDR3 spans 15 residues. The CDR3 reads CASSVSGGSTDTQYF. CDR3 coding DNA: TGTGCCAGCAGCGTTAGCGGGGGAAGCACAGATACGCAGTATTTT.

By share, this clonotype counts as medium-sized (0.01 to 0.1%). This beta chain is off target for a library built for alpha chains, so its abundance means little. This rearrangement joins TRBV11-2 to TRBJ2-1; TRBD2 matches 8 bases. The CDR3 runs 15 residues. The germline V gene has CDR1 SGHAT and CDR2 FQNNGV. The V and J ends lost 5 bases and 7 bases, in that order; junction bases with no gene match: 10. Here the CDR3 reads CASSRLAGNGNEQFF. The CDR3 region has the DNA TGTGCCAGCAGCCGTTTAGCGGGAAATGGGAATGAGCAGTTCTTC.

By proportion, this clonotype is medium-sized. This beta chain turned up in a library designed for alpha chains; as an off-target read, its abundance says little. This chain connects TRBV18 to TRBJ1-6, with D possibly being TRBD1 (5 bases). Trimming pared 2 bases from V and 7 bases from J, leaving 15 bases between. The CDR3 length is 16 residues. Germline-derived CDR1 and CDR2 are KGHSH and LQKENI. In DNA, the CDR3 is TGTGCCAGCTCACCAGCGTTGGGGCAGACCAATTCACCCCTCCACTTT. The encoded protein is CASSPALGQTNSPLHF.

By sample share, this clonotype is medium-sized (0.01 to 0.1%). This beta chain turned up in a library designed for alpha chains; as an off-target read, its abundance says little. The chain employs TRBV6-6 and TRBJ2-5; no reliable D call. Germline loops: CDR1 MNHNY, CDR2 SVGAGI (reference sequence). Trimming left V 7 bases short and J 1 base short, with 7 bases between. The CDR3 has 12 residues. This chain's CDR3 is CASTPSQETQYF. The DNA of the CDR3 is TGTGCCAGCACCCCATCCCAAGAGACCCAGTACTTC.

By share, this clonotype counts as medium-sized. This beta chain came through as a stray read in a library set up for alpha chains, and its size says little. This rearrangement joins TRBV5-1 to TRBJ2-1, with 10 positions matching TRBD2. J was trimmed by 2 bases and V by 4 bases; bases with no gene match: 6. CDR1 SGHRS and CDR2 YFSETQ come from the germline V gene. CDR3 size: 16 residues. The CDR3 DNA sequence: TGCGCCAGCAGCCCCTCCCTAGCGGGAGCCTACAATGAGCAGTTCTTC. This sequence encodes CASSPSLAGAYNEQFF.

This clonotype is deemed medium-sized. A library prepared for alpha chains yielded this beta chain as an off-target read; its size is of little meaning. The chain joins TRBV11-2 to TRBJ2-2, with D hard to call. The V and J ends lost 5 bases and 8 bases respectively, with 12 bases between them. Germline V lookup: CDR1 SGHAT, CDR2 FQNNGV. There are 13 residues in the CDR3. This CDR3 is CASSPGAYGELFF. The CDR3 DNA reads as TGTGCCAGCAGCCCGGGCGCTTATGGGGAGCTGTTTTTT. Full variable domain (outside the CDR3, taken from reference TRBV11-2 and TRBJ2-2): EAGVAQSPRYKIIEKRQSVAFWCNPISGHATLYWYQQILGQGPKLLIQFQNNGVVDDSQLPKDRFSAERLKGVDSTLKIQPAKLEDSAVYLCASSPGAYGELFFGEGSRLTVL.